What follows describes a single T cell receptor beta chain. Its antigen is currently not known. The sample holds no much larger clone one base away, and base qualities are not on file. TCRbeta CDR3 regions were amplified from genomic DNA by means of the immunoSEQ Assay, a bias-controlled multiplex PCR. As for the original processing: The number of nucleated cells in each sample was estimated from the amplification of reference gene primers within the assay. To quantify the absolute abundance of each unique TCRbeta CDR3 rearrangement, sequence reads were collapsed and filtered. For each sample, productive Simpson clonality was calculated by taking the square root of Simpson's diversity index across productive rearrangements. What TCRdb holds here is the immuneACCESS table cut down to in-frame rearrangements. Part of the clones is not present; checked against another copy, under half of the missing clones reflect an unresolved V gene, and the others are unexplained. From that table come the V and J calls and clone size; the DNA was used to work out D and trimming. The sample includes 110,000 or so clones, with 80% to 90% observed a single time. The ten largest clones take up under 6% of the sample.

The data stem from a study of blood T cell repertoires in COVID-19 (TCRdb year 2020). For the wider study: Samples covering the acute and convalescent phases of COVID-19 were provided by collaborators in the United States, Italy and Spain. The prospective study material was composed of cDNA or gDNA derived from T cells, B-cell-depleted T cells, or PBMCs. Subjects who had been exposed to COVID-19, were actively infected with it, or had recovered from it provided the deeply sampled blood TCRbeta repertoires that made up the dataset. A freely available public database, intended as a resource for researchers studying the immune response to SARS-CoV-2, is where the repertoires were released. The samples were drawn from two sources: the first 160 participants of the ongoing ImmuneRACE study, and 1,000 to 1,500 subjects contributed by 6 global collaborators. A de-identified subject ID, COVID-19 status, age in years and sex were almost always included in the sample metadata. Where available, HLA class I and class II types were taken from metadata supplied by the sample provider and were not determined by assay-based typing. General study outcomes and caveats: The quantity of clinical and demographic metadata differed by source and by participant and was supplied without curation.

Taken from the germline V gene, the CDR1 and CDR2 loops are SNHLY and FYNNEI. From its cysteine to its phenylalanine, the CDR3 spans 13 amino acids. Only the CDR3 DNA stays, 39 bases, in frame from base 1. V trim: 1 base; J trim: 8 bases; unmatched bases: 4. Collaborating institutions collected whole blood in K2EDTA tubes following their own protocols. For TCRbeta analysis, collaborators shipped samples as frozen whole blood, isolated PBMCs, or DNA extracted from either of those sample types. The rearranged segments are TRBV2 and TRBJ1-2; TRBD1 agrees with 7 junctional bases. The origin of this receptor is a woman between 50 and 59 years old with acute or convalescent COVID-19. The source material was peripheral blood. The DNA is TGTGCCAGCAGTGAAGAAAGGGGGCGCGGCTACACCTTC. Its translation reads: CASSEERGRGYTF.